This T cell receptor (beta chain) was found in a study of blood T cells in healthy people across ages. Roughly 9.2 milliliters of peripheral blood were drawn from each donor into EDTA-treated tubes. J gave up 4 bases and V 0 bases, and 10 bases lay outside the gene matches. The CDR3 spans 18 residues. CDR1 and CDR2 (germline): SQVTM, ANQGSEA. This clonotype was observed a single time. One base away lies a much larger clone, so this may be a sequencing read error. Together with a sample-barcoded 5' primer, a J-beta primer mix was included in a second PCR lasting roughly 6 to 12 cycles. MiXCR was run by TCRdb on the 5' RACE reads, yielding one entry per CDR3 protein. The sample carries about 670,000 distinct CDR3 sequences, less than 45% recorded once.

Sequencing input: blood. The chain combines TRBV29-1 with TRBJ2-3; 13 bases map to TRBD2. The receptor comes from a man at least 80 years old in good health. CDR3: CSVEDPGGLAGRPDTQYF. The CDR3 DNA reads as TGCAGCGTTGAAGATCCGGGGGGACTAGCGGGAAGACCAGATACGCAGTATTTT.